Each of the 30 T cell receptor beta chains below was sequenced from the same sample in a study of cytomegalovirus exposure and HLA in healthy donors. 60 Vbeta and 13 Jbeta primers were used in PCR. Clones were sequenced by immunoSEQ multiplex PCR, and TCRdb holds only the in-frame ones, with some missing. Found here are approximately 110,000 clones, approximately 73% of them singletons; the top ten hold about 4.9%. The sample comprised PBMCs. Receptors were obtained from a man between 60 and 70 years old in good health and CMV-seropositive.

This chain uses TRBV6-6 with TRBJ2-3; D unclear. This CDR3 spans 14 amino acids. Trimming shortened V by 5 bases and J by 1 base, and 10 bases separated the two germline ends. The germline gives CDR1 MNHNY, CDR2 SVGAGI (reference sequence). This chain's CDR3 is CASSPSVRTDTQYF. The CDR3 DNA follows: TGTGCCAGCAGTCCCTCAGTACGCACAGATACGCAGTATTTT.

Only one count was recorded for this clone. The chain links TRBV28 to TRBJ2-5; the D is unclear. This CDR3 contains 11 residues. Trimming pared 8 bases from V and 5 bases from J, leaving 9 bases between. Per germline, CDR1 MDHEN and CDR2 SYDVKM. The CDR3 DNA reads TGTGCCAGCTGGAGCCTTGAGACCCAGTACTTC. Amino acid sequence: CASWSLETQYF.

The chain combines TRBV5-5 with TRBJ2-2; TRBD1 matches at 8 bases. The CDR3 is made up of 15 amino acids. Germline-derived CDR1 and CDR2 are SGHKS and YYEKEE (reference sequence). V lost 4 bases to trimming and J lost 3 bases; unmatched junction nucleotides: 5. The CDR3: CASSTRQGYTGELFF. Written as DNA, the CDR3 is TGTGCCAGCAGCACCCGACAGGGGTACACCGGGGAGCTGTTTTTT. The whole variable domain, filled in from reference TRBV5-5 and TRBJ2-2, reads DAGVTQSPTHLIKTRGQQVTLRCSPISGHKSVSWYQQVLGQGPQFIFQYYEKEERGRGNFPDRFSARQFPNYSSELNVNALLLGDSALYLCASSTRQGYTGELFFGEGSRLTVL.

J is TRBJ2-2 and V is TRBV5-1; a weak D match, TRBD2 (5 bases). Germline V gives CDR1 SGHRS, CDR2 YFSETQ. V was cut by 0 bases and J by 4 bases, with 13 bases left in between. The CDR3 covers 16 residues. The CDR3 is CASSLVERRVTGELFF. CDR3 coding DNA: TGCGCCAGCAGCTTGGTTGAGCGGCGAGTCACCGGGGAGCTGTTTTTT.

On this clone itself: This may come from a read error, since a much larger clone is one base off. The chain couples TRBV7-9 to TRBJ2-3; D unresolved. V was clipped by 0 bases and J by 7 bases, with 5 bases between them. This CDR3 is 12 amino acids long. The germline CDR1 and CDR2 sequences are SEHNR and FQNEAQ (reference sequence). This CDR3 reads CASSLAGHTQYF. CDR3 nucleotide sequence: TGTGCCAGCAGCTTAGCGGGCCATACGCAGTATTTT.

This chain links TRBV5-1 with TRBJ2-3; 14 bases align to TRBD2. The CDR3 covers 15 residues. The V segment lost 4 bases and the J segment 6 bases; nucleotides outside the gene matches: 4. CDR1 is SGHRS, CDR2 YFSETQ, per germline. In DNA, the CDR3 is TGCGCCAGCAGCCCTTGGACTAGCGGGGGGGATACGCAGTATTTT. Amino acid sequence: CASSPWTSGGDTQYF.

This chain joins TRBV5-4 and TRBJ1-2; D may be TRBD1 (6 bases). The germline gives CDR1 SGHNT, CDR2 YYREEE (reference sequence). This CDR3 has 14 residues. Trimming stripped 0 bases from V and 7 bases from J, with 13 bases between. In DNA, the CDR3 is TGTGCCAGCAGCTTGGATCAGGGACAAAGTGGCTACACCTTC. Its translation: CASSLDQGQSGYTF.

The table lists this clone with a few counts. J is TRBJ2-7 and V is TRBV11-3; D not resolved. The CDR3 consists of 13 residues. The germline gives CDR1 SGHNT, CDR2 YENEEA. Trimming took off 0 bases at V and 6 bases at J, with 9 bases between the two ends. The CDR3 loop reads CASSLDRMSEQYF. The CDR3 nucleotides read TGTGCCAGCAGCTTAGATCGAATGAGCGAGCAGTACTTC. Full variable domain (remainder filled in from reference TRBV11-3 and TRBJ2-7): EAGVVQSPRYKIIEKKQPVAFWCNPISGHNTLYWYLQNLGQGPELLIRYENEEAVDDSQLPKDRFSAERLKGVDSTLKIQPAELGDSAVYLCASSLDRMSEQYFGPGTRLTVT.

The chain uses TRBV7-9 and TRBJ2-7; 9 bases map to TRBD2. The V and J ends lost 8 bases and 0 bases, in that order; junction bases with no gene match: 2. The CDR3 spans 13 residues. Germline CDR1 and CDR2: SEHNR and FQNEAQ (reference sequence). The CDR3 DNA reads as TGTGCCAGCGCTAGCGGGACCTCCTACGAGCAGTACTTC. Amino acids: CASASGTSYEQYF.

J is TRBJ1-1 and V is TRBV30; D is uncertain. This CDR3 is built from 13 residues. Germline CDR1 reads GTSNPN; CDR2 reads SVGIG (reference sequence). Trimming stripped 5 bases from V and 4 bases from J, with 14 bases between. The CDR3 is CAWESESRTEAFF. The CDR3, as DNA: TGTGCCTGGGAGTCGGAGTCCCGCACTGAAGCTTTCTTT.

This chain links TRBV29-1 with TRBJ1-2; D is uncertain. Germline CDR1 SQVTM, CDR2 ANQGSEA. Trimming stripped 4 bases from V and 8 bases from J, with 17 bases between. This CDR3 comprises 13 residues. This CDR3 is CSVGIPQSDGYTF. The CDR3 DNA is TGCAGCGTTGGAATCCCACAGAGTGACGGCTACACCTTC.

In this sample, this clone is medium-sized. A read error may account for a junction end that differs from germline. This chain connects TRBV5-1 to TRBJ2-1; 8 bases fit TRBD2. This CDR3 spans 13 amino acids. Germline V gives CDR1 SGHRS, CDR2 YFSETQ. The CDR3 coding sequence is TGCGCCACTAACGACGGGGGGGCAACCCCCCAGCTCTTC. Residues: CATNDGGATPQLF.

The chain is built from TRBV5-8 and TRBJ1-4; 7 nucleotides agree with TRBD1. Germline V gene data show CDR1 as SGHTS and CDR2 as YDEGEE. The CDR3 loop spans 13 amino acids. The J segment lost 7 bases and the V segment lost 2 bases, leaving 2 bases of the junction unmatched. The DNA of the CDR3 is TGTGCCAGCAGCTTTGCAGGGGGTGAAAAACTGTTTTTT. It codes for CASSFAGGEKLFF.

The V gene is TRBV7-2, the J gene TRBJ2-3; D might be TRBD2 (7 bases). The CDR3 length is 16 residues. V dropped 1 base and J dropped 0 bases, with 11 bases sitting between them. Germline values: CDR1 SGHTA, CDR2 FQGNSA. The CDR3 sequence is CASSLDAGASTDTQYF. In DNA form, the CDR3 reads TGTGCCAGCAGCTTAGATGCGGGGGCGAGCACAGATACGCAGTATTTT.

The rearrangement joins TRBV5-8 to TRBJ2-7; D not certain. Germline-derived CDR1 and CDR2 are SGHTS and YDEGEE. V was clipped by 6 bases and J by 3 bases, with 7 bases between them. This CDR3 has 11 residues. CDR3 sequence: CASTPVYEQYF. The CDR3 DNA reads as TGTGCCAGCACCCCCGTCTACGAGCAGTACTTC.

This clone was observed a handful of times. CDR3 sequence (DNA): TGCGCCAGCAGCTTGACCACAGGGGGTGTCAACGAGCAGTACTTC. The encoded protein is CASSLTTGGVNEQYF. The genes are TRBV5-1 and TRBJ2-7; 8 bases map to TRBD1. In germline, CDR1 is SGHRS, CDR2 YFSETQ. V gave up 1 base and J gave up 5 bases; unmatched junction bases: 8. The CDR3 totals 15 residues.

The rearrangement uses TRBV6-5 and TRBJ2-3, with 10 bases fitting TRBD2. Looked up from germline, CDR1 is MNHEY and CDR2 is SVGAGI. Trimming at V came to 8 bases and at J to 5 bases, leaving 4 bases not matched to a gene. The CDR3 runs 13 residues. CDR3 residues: CASWERGGDTQYF. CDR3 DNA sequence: TGTGCCAGCTGGGAGCGGGGGGGAGATACGCAGTATTTT.

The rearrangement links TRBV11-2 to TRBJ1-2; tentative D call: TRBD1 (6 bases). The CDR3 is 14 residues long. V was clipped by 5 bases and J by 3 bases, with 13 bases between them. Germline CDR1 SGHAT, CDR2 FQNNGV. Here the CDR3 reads CASSLTGSDYGYTF. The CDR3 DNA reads TGTGCCAGCAGCCTCACAGGGTCCGACTATGGCTACACCTTC.

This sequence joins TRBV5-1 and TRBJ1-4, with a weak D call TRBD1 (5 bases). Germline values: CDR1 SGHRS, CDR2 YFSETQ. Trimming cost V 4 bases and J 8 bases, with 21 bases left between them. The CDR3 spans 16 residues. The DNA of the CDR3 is TGCGCCAGCAGCCCGGCTACAGGAACTTATCGAGAAAAACTGTTTTTT. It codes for CASSPATGTYREKLFF. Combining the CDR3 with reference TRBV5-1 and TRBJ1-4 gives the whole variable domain KAGVTQTPRYLIKTRGQQVTLSCSPISGHRSVSWYQQTPGQGLQFLFEYFSETQRNKGNFPGRFSGRQFSNSRSEMNVSTLELGDSALYLCASSPATGTYREKLFFGSGTQLSVL.

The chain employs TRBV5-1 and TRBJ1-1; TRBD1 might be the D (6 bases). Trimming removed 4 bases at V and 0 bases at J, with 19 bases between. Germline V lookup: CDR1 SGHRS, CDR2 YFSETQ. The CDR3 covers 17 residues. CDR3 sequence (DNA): TGCGCCAGCAGCCCTACAGGGCTTTCCATCATGAACACTGAAGCTTTCTTT. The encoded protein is CASSPTGLSIMNTEAFF.

The CDR3: CASSLVLTGGGETQYF. Written as DNA, the CDR3 is TGTGCCAGCAGCTTAGTCCTGACAGGGGGCGGAGAGACCCAGTACTTC. The chain couples TRBV11-2 to TRBJ2-5, with TRBD1 matching over 10 bases. After removal of 1 base from V and 4 bases from J, the junction contained 6 bases not matched to a gene. Germline CDR1 and CDR2: SGHAT and FQNNGV. The CDR3 has 16 amino acids.

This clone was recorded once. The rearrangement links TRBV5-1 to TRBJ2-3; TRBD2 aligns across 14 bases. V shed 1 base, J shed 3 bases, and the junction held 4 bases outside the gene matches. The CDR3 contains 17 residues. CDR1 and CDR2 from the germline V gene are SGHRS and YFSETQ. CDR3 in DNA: TGCGCCAGCAGCTTGCAGACTAGCGGGGGGGAAACAGATACGCAGTATTTT. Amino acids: CASSLQTSGGETDTQYF.

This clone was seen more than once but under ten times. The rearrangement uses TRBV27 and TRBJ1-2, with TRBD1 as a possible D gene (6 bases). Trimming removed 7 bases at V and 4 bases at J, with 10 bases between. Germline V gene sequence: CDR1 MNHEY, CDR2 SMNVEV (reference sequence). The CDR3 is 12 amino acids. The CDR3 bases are TGTGCCAGCACTTCGACAGGCTATGGCTACACCTTC. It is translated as CASTSTGYGYTF.

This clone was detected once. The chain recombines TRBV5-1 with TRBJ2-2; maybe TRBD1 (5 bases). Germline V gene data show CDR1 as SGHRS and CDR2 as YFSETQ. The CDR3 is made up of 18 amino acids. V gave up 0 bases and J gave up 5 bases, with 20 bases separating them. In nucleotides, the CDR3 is TGCGCCAGCAGCTTGGCGGGCTCAGGGTTTGAGAAAACCGGGGAGCTGTTTTTT. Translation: CASSLAGSGFEKTGELFF.

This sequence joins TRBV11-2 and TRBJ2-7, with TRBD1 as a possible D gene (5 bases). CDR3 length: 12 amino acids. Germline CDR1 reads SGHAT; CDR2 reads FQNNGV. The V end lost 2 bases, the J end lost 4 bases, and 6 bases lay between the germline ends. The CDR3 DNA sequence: TGTGCCAGCAGCTTAAGGGGTTACGAGCAGTACTTC. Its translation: CASSLRGYEQYF.

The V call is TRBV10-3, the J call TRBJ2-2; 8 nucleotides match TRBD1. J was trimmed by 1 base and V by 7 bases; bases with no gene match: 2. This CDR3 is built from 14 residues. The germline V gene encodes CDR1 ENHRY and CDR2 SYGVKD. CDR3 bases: TGTGCCATCACCGGGACAGGGAACACCGGGGAGCTGTTTTTT. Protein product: CAITGTGNTGELFF.

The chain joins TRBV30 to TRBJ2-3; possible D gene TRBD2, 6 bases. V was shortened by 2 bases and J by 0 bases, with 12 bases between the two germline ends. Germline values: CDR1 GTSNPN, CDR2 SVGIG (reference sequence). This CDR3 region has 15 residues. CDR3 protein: CAWSRRDSSTDTQYF. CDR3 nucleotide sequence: TGTGCCTGGAGTCGCCGGGACTCTAGCACAGATACGCAGTATTTT.

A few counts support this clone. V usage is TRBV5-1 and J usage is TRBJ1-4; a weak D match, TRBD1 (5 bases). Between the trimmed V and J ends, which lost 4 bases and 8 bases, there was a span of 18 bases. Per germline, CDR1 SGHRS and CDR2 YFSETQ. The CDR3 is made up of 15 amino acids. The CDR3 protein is CASSPRMGGEEKLFF. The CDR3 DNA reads TGCGCCAGCAGCCCGCGAATGGGGGGGGAAGAAAAACTGTTTTTT.

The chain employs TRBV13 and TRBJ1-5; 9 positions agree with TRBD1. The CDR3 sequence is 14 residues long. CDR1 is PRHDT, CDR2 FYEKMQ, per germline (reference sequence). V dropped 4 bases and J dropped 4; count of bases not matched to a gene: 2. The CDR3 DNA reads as TGTGCCAGCAGCTCGGGACAGGGTAATCAGCCCCAGCATTTT. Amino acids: CASSSGQGNQPQHF.

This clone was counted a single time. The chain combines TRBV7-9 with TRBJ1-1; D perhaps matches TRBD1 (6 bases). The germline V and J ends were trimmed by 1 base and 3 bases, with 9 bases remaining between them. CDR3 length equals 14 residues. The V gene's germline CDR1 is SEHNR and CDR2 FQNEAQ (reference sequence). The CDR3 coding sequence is TGTGCCAGCAGCTTAGGCGAGGGGGACACTGAAGCTTTCTTT. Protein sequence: CASSLGEGDTEAFF.